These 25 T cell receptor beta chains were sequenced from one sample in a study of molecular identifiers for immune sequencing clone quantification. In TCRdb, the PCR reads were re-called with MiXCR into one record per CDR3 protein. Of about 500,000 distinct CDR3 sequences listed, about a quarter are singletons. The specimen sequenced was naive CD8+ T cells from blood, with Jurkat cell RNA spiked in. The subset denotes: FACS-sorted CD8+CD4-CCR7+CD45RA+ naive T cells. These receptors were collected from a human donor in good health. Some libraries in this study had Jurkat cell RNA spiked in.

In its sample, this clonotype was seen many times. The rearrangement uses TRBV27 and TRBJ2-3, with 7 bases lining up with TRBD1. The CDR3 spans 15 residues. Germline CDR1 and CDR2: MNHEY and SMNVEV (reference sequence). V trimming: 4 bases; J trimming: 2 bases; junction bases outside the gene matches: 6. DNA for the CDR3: TGTGCCAGCAGTTCCTGGACAGGTGTCACAGATACGCAGTATTTT. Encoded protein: CASSSWTGVTDTQYF.

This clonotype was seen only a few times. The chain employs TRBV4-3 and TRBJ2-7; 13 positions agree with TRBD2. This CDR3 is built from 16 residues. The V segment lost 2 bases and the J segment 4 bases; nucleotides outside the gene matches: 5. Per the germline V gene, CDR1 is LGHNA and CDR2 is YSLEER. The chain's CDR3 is CASSQSLAGGIYEQYF. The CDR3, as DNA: TGCGCCAGCAGCCAATCACTAGCGGGAGGGATTTACGAGCAGTACTTC.

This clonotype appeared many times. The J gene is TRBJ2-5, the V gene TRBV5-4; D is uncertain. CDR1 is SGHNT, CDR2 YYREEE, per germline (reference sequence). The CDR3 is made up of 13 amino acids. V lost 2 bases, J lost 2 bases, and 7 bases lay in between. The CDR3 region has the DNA TGTGCCAGCAGCTTTAGCCCACAAGAGACCCAGTACTTC. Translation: CASSFSPQETQYF.

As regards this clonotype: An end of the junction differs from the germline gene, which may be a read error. CDR3 sequence: CGAPGRLTEAFF. In DNA, the CDR3 is TGCGGTGCGCCCGGTCGACTCACTGAAGCTTTCTTT. The chain links TRBV20-1 to TRBJ1-1; D call uncertain. The CDR3 sequence is 12 residues long. Germline CDR1 DFQATT, CDR2 SNEGSKA (reference sequence).

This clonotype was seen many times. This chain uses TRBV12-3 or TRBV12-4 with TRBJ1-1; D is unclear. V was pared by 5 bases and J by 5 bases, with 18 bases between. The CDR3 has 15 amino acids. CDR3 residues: CASSPGRGRRTEAFF. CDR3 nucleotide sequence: TGTGCCAGCAGTCCCGGACGTGGGAGACGGACTGAAGCTTTCTTT.

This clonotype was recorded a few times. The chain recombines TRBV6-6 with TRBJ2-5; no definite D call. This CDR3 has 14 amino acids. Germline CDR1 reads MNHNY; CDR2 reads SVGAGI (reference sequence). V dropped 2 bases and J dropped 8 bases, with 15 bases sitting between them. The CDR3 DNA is TGTGCCAGCAGTTACGTAGCCCAGGACGGTACCCAGTACTTC. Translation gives CASSYVAQDGTQYF.

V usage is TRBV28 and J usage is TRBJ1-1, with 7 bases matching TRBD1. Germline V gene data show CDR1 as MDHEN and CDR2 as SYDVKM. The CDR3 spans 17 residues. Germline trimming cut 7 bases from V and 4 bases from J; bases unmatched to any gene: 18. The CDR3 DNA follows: TGTGCCAGCAACTACGATCCAGTACAGGGGATGAGCACTGAAGCTTTCTTT. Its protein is CASNYDPVQGMSTEAFF.

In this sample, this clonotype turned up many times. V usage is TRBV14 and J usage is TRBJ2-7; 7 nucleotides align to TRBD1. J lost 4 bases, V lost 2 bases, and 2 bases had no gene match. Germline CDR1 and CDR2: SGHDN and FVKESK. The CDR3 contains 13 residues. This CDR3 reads CASSQLTGYEQYF. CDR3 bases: TGTGCCAGCAGCCAACTGACAGGGTACGAGCAGTACTTC.

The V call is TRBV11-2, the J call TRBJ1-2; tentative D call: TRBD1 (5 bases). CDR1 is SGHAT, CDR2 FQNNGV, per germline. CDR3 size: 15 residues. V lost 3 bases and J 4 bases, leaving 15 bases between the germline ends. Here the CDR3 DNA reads TGTGCCAGCAGCTTTCCTTATTCGGGGCCCTATGGCTACACCTTC. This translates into CASSFPYSGPYGYTF.

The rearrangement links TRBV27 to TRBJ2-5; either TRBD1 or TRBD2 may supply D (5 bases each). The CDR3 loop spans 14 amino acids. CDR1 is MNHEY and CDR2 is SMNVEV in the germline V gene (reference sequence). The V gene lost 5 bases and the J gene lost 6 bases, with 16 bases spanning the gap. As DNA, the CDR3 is TGTGCCAGCAGTGCCTTGGGGGATATGAAGACCCAGTACTTC. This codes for CASSALGDMKTQYF.

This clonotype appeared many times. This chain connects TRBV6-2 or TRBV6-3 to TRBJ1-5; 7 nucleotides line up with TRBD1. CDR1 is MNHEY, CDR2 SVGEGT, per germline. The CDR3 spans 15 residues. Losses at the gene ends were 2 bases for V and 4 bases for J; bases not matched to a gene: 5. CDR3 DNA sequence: TGTGCCAGCAGTTACCCCGACAGGGTAAATCAGCCCCAGCATTTT. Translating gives CASSYPDRVNQPQHF.

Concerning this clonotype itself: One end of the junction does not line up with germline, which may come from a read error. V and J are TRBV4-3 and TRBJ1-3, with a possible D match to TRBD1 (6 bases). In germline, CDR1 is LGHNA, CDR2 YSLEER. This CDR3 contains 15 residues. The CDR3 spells CASSQVPGAGNAIYF. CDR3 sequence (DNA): TGCGCCAGCAGCCAAGTTCCGGGGGCTGGAAACGCCATATATTTT.

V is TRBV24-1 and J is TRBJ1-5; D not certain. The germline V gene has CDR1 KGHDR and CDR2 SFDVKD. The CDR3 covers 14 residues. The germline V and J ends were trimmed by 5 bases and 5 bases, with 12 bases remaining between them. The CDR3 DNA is TGTGCCACCAGTGGTGTCGGTCCCGATCAGCCCCAGCATTTT. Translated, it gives CATSGVGPDQPQHF.

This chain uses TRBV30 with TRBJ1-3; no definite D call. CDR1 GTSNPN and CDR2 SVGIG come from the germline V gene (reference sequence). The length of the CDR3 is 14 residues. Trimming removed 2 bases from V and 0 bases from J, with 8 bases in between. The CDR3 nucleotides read TGTGCCTGGAGTTGGTCGAGCTCTGGAAACACCATATATTTT. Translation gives CAWSWSSSGNTIYF.

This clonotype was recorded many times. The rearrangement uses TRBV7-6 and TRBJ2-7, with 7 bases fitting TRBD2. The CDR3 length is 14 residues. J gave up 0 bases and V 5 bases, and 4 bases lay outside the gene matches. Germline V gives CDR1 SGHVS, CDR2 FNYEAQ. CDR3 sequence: CASSHRDYSYEQYF. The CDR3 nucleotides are TGTGCCAGCAGCCACCGGGACTACTCCTACGAGCAGTACTTC.

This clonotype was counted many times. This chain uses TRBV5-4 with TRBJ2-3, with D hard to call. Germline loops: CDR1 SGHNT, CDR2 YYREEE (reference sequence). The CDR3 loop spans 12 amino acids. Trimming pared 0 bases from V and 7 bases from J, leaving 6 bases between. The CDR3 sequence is CASSLDLNTQYF. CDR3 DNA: TGTGCCAGCAGCTTGGATCTGAATACGCAGTATTTT.

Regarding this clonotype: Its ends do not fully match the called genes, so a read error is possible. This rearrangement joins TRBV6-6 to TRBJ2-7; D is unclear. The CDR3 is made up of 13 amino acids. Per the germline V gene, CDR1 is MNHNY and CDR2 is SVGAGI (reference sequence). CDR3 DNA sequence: TGTGGCAGCAGCCAGTCCGGCTCTTACGAGCAGTACTTC. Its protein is CGSSQSGSYEQYF.

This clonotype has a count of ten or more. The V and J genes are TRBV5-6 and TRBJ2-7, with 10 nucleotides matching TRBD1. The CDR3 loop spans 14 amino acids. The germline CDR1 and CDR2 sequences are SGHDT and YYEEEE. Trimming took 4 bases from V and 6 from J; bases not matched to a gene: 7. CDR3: CASSVGQGPTEQYF. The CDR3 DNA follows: TGTGCCAGCAGCGTGGGACAGGGGCCCACCGAGCAGTACTTC.

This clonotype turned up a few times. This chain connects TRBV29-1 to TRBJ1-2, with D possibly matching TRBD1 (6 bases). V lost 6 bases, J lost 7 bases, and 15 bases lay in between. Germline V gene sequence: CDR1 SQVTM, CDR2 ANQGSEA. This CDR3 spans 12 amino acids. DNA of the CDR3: TGCAGCGTGGACCAACAGGGCCCTGGCTACACCTTC. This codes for CSVDQQGPGYTF.

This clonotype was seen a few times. The CDR3 coding sequence is TGTGCCAGCAGTGAAACTCGGACTAGCGGGGGGATGTACGAGCAGTACTTC. It specifies CASSETRTSGGMYEQYF. This chain connects TRBV6-1 to TRBJ2-7, with 14 bases fitting TRBD2. Germline trimming cut 2 bases from V and 4 bases from J; bases unmatched to any gene: 7. Germline lookup yields CDR1 MNHNS and CDR2 SASEGT. The CDR3 contains 17 residues.

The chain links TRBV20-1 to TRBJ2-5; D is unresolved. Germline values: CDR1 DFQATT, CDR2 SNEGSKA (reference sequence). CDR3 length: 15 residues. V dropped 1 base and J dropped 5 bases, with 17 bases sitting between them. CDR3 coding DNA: TGCAGTGCTAGAGTCAGAGACACTTCCTGGGAGACCCAGTACTTC. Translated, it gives CSARVRDTSWETQYF.

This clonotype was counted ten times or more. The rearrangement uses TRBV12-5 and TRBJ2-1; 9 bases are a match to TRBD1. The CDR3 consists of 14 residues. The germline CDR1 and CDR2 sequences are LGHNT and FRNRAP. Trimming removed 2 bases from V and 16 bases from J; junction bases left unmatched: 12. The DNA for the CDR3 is TGTGCTAGTGGTTTGCTCCGTTTAGGGACAGGGCACTTCTTC. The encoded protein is CASGLLRLGTGHFF.

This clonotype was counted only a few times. CDR3 sequence (DNA): TGTGCCAGCAGTGAAGATACAGGAAATTCCTATGGCTACACCTTC. Its protein is CASSEDTGNSYGYTF. This rearrangement joins TRBV2 to TRBJ1-2; tentatively, D is TRBD1 (5 bases). CDR3 length equals 15 residues. The germline CDR1 and CDR2 sequences are SNHLY and FYNNEI. V was clipped by 1 base and J by 4 bases, with 13 bases between them.

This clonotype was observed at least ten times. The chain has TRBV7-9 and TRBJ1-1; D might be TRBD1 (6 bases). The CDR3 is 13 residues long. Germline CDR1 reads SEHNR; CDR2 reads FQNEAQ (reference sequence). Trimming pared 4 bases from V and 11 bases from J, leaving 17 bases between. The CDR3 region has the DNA TGTGCCAGCAGCTCTAGCCTGGACAGTCTTGCTTTCTTT. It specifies CASSSSLDSLAFF.

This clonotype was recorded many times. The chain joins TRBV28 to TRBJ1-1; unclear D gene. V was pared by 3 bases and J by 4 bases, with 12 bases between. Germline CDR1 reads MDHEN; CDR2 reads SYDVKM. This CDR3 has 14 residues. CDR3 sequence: CASSFRVGTTEAFF. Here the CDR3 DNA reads TGTGCCAGCAGTTTTCGTGTGGGTACCACTGAAGCTTTCTTT.